These T cell receptor beta chains were read from a single sample in a study of radiotherapy plus CTLA-4 blockade in lung cancer. Sequencing was performed with immunoSEQ multiplex PCR; in TCRdb, only in-frame clones are kept and a portion is missing. The sample carries tens of thousands of clones, 60% to 85% recorded once. Source: peripheral blood, taken from a patient treated with radiotherapy plus ipilimumab. Every receptor here comes from a human donor with non-small cell lung cancer who had a partial response to radiotherapy plus ipilimumab. Some clones in this sample may be carry-over from other donors' samples. CDR3s leave out the opening cysteine and the closing phenylalanine or tryptophan. Each record gives: V gene, clone size, J gene, CDR3 protein. Rows give clone size only sometimes, using once, few, many, or a class for an expanded clone.

V: TRBV15; size: NA; J: TRBJ2-7; CDR3: ATSKGTGTYEQY
V: TRBV6-1; size: NA; J: TRBJ2-3; CDR3: ASSLEGIDTQY
V: TRBV11-3; size: NA; J: TRBJ1-1; CDR3: ASSLELNTEAF
V: TRBV5-1; size: NA; J: TRBJ1-4; CDR3: ASSQRPATNEKLF
V: TRBV28; size: NA; J: TRBJ2-3; CDR3: ASSPPRMGPDTQY
V: TRBV28; size: NA; J: TRBJ1-4; CDR3: ASRTSGAPLDGKLF
V: TRBV5-1; size: NA; J: TRBJ2-7; CDR3: ASSLGTGEFEQY
V: TRBV19; size: NA; J: TRBJ2-1; CDR3: ASSIGGYNEQF
V: TRBV6-6; size: NA; J: TRBJ1-4; CDR3: ASSLREANEKLF
V: TRBV4-2; size: NA; J: TRBJ2-2; CDR3: ASSQPEVPGELF
V: TRBV5-1; size: NA; J: TRBJ2-1; CDR3: ASSPQLGGSYNEQF
V: TRBV5-6; size: NA; J: TRBJ1-2; CDR3: ASSVDSWGYT
V: TRBV28; size: NA; J: TRBJ2-5; CDR3: ASLTSGSSEQY
V: TRBV11-2; size: once; J: TRBJ2-7; CDR3: ASSSSLAGGAEQY
V: TRBV10-2; size: few; J: TRBJ1-5; CDR3: ASSSGGNQPQH
V: TRBV25-1; size: NA; J: TRBJ2-3; CDR3: ASRGGGGTQY
V: TRBV6-5; size: NA; J: TRBJ1-1; CDR3: ASSYTRGRNTEAF
V: TRBV27; size: NA; J: TRBJ2-7; CDR3: ASSLSAGIGYEQY
V: TRBV7-9; size: NA; J: TRBJ1-5; CDR3: ASSLGDILGQPQH
V: TRBV7-2; size: NA; J: TRBJ2-7; CDR3: ASSWTSGGNEQY
V: TRBV7-7; size: NA; J: TRBJ2-2; CDR3: ASSSHSGGGTGELF
V: TRBV19; size: NA; J: TRBJ2-1; CDR3: ASSPPAGVYNEQF
V: TRBV7-9; size: NA; J: TRBJ2-7; CDR3: ASSAGTGRAYEQY
V: TRBV19; size: NA; J: TRBJ2-3; CDR3: ASRQFGGLADTQY
V: TRBV11-3; size: NA; J: TRBJ1-1; CDR3: ASSLGRGNTEAF